These T cell receptor beta chains were read from a single sample in a study of CD4 and CD8 cells across lung adenocarcinoma regions. One entry per CDR3 protein, called by TCRdb with MiXCR from the PCR reads. The sample yields 10,000 to 15,000 distinct CDR3 sequences, approximately 48% seen once. The specimen sequenced was CD8+ T cells from the margin of a lung tumor. These receptors all come from a male donor with lung adenocarcinoma. The CD4 and CD8 labels of this study may be unreliable. The CDR3 runs from the conserved cysteine through the conserved F or W. A D gene is named only where the DNA matches it firmly.

j_call | v_call | d_call | cdr3_aa
TRBJ2-3 | TRBV6-5 | - | CASSSGTDTQYF
TRBJ1-1 | TRBV6-2/TRBV6-3 | TRBD1 | CASTKGDRVNTEAFF
TRBJ2-1 | TRBV6-5 | - | CASSYSAGKGVQFF
- | TRBV6-5 | TRBD1 | CASSYGTGGYEQYF
TRBJ1-1 | TRBV6-1 | - | CASTPGRRNTEAFF
- | TRBV7-8 | - | CASSQDRIGDEQFF
TRBJ1-6 | TRBV6-1 | TRBD1 | CASSGQGASSPLHF
TRBJ2-2 | TRBV9 | - | CASSVGWESYTGELFF
TRBJ2-5 | TRBV27 | - | CARGLGGRDPETQYF
TRBJ2-7 | TRBV27 | - | CASKIEAERLEQYF
TRBJ2-1 | TRBV11-2 | - | CASSLYYANEQFF
TRBJ1-2 | TRBV2 | - | CASSVDRLDSYGYTF
TRBJ2-3 | TRBV6-1 | - | CARGKRVSSPDTQYF
TRBJ2-7 | TRBV6-1 | TRBD1 | CASRLPGQGSSYEQYF
- | TRBV7-2 | - | CASSFNPRKSYNEQYF
TRBJ2-3 | TRBV5-1 | - | CASRFGGAQGDTQYF
TRBJ2-1 | TRBV7-2 | TRBD2 | CASSVNSGRVFGQFF
TRBJ1-5 | TRBV27 | TRBD1 | CASRQHDRGLEPQHF
- | TRBV10-1 | TRBD2 | CASSPLAGHEQYF
TRBJ2-5 | TRBV19 | - | CASSKYRGEETQYF
TRBJ2-5 | TRBV6-1 | TRBD2 | CASSKGLAVQETQYF
TRBJ2-2 | TRBV6-5 | - | CASSYGFWGAGELFF
TRBJ2-3 | TRBV6-5 | - | CASSYSCTNTGAQYF
- | TRBV6-1 | - | CASRWSGGYDAQFF
TRBJ2-5 | TRBV11-1 | TRBD2 | CASSLVGEGTSGPQETQYF
TRBJ1-2 | TRBV7-2 | TRBD1 | CASSLAVGRRTGTYGYTF
TRBJ2-1 | TRBV12-3/TRBV12-4 | - | CASSLAGEANEQFF
TRBJ2-3 | TRBV6-4 | - | CASSEVLGGTDTQYF
TRBJ2-3 | TRBV7-2 | - | CASSWGADTQYF
TRBJ2-3 | TRBV6-1 | - | CARGPGGRDKDTQYF
TRBJ2-2 | TRBV20-1 | - | CSALSPAGTGELFF
TRBJ2-3 | TRBV6-1 | - | CASRMGAAKDTQYF
TRBJ1-1 | TRBV6-4 | TRBD1 | CASSADGQGEAFF
TRBJ2-4 | TRBV10-2 | - | CAGEHGGLAQNIQYF
TRBJ1-4 | TRBV6-2/TRBV6-3 | - | CASGATNEKLFF
TRBJ2-1 | TRBV12-3/TRBV12-4 | TRBD2 | CASSLRGLATPNEQFF
TRBJ1-2 | TRBV28 | - | CASSFLDWGGYGYTF
TRBJ2-4 | TRBV6-1 | - | CASSPAGAWAKDTQYF
TRBJ2-2 | TRBV6-1 | - | CASSEAEDSPFLTLTHTGELFF
TRBJ2-5 | TRBV10-2 | - | CAGRETETQYF
TRBJ2-2 | TRBV20-1 | - | CSAPGNTGELFF
TRBJ2-4 | TRBV6-1 | - | CASIGEVNIQYF
TRBJ1-6 | TRBV6-4 | TRBD1 | CASTQGKNSPLHF
TRBJ2-3 | TRBV6-4 | - | CASGGGGGASPDTQYF
TRBJ2-5 | TRBV27 | TRBD1 | CAGRGGRHLGTQYF
TRBJ2-5 | TRBV12-3/TRBV12-4 | TRBD1 | CASSPGTGFGEQYF
TRBJ2-4 | TRBV7-2 | TRBD2 | CASSLGRLAGAVLETQYF
TRBJ2-1 | TRBV27 | - | CASSHSRNEQFF
TRBJ2-3 | TRBV6-1 | - | CARMLGAKDTQYF
TRBJ2-7 | TRBV6-6 | TRBD1 | CASSTTGAYEQYF
TRBJ2-6 | TRBV25-1 | - | CASSPLGGSGANVLTF
TRBJ2-5 | TRBV6-5 | TRBD1 | CASSYSGGDRGLGQYF
TRBJ2-5 | TRBV27 | TRBD2 | CASRGRGWEAQYF